These 26 T cell receptor beta chains share one sample of origin, sequenced in a study of OX40 agonist ivuxolimab in advanced cancers. Here immunoSEQ multiplex PCR was the method, and the copy in TCRdb shows in-frame clones only, minus some. In the table there are 100,000 or so clones, approximately 95% of which are singletons. The sample consisted of CD4+ or CD8+ T cells sorted from blood, taken in a trial of the OX40 agonist ivuxolimab. Receptor source: an adult with an advanced solid tumor such as melanoma, head and neck, liver or kidney cancer.

This clone occurred once. The V call is TRBV30, the J call TRBJ1-1; tentative D call: TRBD1 (6 bases). From germline, CDR1 is GTSNPN and CDR2 SVGIG (reference sequence). Trimming shortened V by 0 bases and J by 2 bases, and 10 bases separated the two germline ends. CDR3 length: 14 residues. The CDR3 nucleotides read TGTGCCTGGAGTGTAGGGGGACCCAACACTGAAGCTTTCTTT. Amino acids: CAWSVGGPNTEAFF.

This chain uses TRBV7-6 with TRBJ2-3; TRBD2 matches at 10 bases. The CDR3 covers 16 residues. The V and J ends lost 5 bases and 2 bases, in that order; junction bases with no gene match: 7. Germline-derived CDR1 and CDR2 are SGHVS and FNYEAQ. The CDR3 protein is CASSTQRGGFTDTQYF. CDR3 DNA: TGTGCCAGCAGCACCCAGCGGGGGGGGTTCACAGATACGCAGTATTTT.

V gene TRBV28 combines with J gene TRBJ1-6, with a tentative D call TRBD1 (6 bases). Trimming took 5 bases from V and 6 from J, leaving 14 bases between them. There are 15 residues in the CDR3. CDR1 MDHEN and CDR2 SYDVKM come from the germline V gene. In nucleotides, the CDR3 is TGTGCCAGCAGTCCTCGGCCAGGGGCTAATTCACCCCTCCACTTT. This gives the protein CASSPRPGANSPLHF.

This clone appeared once. The chain employs TRBV6-1 and TRBJ2-2, with TRBD1 matching 8 bases. The CDR3 is 15 residues long. The germline gives CDR1 MNHNS, CDR2 SASEGT. J lost 4 bases, V lost 1 base, and 2 bases had no gene match. DNA for the CDR3: TGTGCCAGCAGTGAAGGCAGGGGGCTCACCGGGGAGCTGTTTTTT. This translates into CASSEGRGLTGELFF.

The chain joins TRBV6-5 to TRBJ2-7; D could derive from TRBD1 or TRBD2 (6 bases each). This CDR3 has 14 amino acids. Between the trimmed V and J ends, which lost 8 bases and 0 bases, there was a span of 14 bases. The V gene's germline CDR1 is MNHEY and CDR2 SVGAGI. The CDR3 here is CASGGWGASYEQYF. The CDR3 DNA reads TGTGCCAGCGGCGGGTGGGGGGCCTCCTACGAGCAGTACTTC.

This clone has just one count. This chain links TRBV28 with TRBJ2-1; 11 bases map to TRBD2. CDR1 is MDHEN, CDR2 SYDVKM, per germline. This CDR3 contains 16 residues. The junction had 7 bases not matched to a gene; V was cut back by 5 bases and J by 4 bases. The CDR3 is CASSPPTSGVYNEQFF. CDR3 in DNA: TGTGCCAGCAGTCCCCCGACTAGCGGGGTATACAATGAGCAGTTCTTC.

The gene calls are TRBV7-6 and TRBJ2-5, with a tentative D call TRBD2 (6 bases). Germline V gene sequence: CDR1 SGHVS, CDR2 FNYEAQ. V was pared by 1 base and J by 1 base, with 10 bases between. The CDR3 is 15 amino acids. In nucleotides, the CDR3 is TGTGCCAGCAGCTTAGTGTGGGACTTCCAAGAGACCCAGTACTTC. Translated: CASSLVWDFQETQYF.

This chain joins TRBV4-1 and TRBJ2-5; D might be TRBD2 (5 bases). The J call is in doubt because the DNA end fits TRBJ2-7 better. Germline CDR1 MGHRA, CDR2 YSYEKL. This CDR3 spans 14 amino acids. The CDR3 DNA follows: TGCGCCAGCAGCCAAGATAGGACTGCCTACGAGCAGTACTTC. This codes for CASSQDRTAYEQYF.

This chain links TRBV6-1 with TRBJ2-7, with D possibly matching TRBD1 (5 bases). CDR3 size: 14 residues. Germline V CDR1 and CDR2: MNHNS, SASEGT. Trimming removed 8 bases from V and 1 base from J, with 15 bases in between. The CDR3 DNA reads TGTGCCAGCGAATTCGAGACAGCTTCCTACGAGCAGTACTTC. Amino acids: CASEFETASYEQYF.

This clone is a singleton in its sample. This chain uses TRBV6-6 with TRBJ2-3; 8 bases fit TRBD1. CDR3 size: 15 residues. V was pared by 6 bases and J by 2 bases, with 7 bases of the junction left unmatched. Germline V lookup: CDR1 MNHNY, CDR2 SVGAGI (reference sequence). CDR3 loop: CASRPGQEITDTQYF. The CDR3 nucleotides read TGTGCCAGCAGGCCGGGACAGGAGATCACAGATACGCAGTATTTT.

J is TRBJ2-3 and V is TRBV9; D uncertain. CDR3 size: 15 residues. The V end lost 0 bases, the J end lost 4 bases, and 12 bases lay between the germline ends. Germline CDR1 is SGDLS and CDR2 is YYNGEE. The CDR3, as DNA: TGTGCCAGCAGCGTAGCCGGAACGCGAGCAGATACGCAGTATTTT. This encodes CASSVAGTRADTQYF.

V usage is TRBV28 and J usage is TRBJ1-5; no clear D gene. CDR3 length: 11 amino acids. Per germline, CDR1 MDHEN and CDR2 SYDVKM. Trimming took 7 bases from V and 0 from J, leaving 1 base between them. Here the CDR3 DNA reads TGTGCCAGCACTAGCAATCAGCCCCAGCATTTT. Protein product: CASTSNQPQHF.

The chain has TRBV5-6 and TRBJ2-7; TRBD1 aligns across 11 bases. J was trimmed by 4 bases and V by 4 bases; bases with no gene match: 4. The CDR3 loop spans 14 amino acids. Germline CDR1 reads SGHDT; CDR2 reads YYEEEE. DNA of the CDR3: TGTGCCAGCAGCACAGGGACAGGGGGTTACGAGCAGTACTTC. Protein: CASSTGTGGYEQYF.

This chain joins TRBV6-1 and TRBJ2-3; 8 nucleotides align to TRBD1. The length of the CDR3 is 13 residues. V trimming: 8 bases; J trimming: 2 bases; junction bases outside the gene matches: 3. The germline CDR1 and CDR2 sequences are MNHNS and SASEGT. The CDR3 nucleotides are TGTGCCAGCGACAGGGGAATCACAGATACGCAGTATTTT. Translated, it gives CASDRGITDTQYF.

A remark on this clone: Other nucleotide sequences from this sample produce the same CDR3. The gene calls are TRBV7-3 and TRBJ2-3; D remains ambiguous. Trimming took off 1 base at V and 4 bases at J, with 9 bases between the two ends. Germline lookup yields CDR1 SGHTA and CDR2 FQGTGA. This CDR3 has 14 residues. The CDR3 loop reads CASSLNAGPDTQYF. For the CDR3, the DNA is TGTGCCAGCAGCTTAAACGCCGGGCCAGATACGCAGTATTTT.

The chain combines TRBV7-6 with TRBJ2-2; D perhaps matches TRBD1 (6 bases). Per germline, CDR1 SGHVS and CDR2 FNYEAQ. This CDR3 comprises 13 residues. The V gene lost 6 bases and the J gene lost 6 bases, with 11 bases spanning the gap. The DNA for the CDR3 is TGTGCCAGCAGGTCAGGGGACGCCGGGGAGCTGTTTTTT. It specifies CASRSGDAGELFF.

V usage is TRBV7-9 and J usage is TRBJ2-1; D uncertain. The CDR3 loop spans 12 amino acids. The germline CDR1 and CDR2 sequences are SEHNR and FQNEAQ (reference sequence). V gave up 1 base and J gave up 8 bases, with 6 bases separating them. The CDR3 DNA is TGTGCCAGCAGCTTAGGGGTGGATGAGCAGTTCTTC. The encoded protein is CASSLGVDEQFF.

The rearrangement uses TRBV6-5 and TRBJ2-1, with D perhaps being TRBD1 or TRBD2 (6 bases each). Per germline, CDR1 MNHEY and CDR2 SVGAGI. Between the trimmed V and J ends, which lost 7 bases and 3 bases, there was a span of 16 bases. The CDR3 extends over 15 amino acids. CDR3 coding DNA: TGTGCCAGCACCCAGGGGACTGCGCTCTACAATGAGCAGTTCTTC. It yields the protein CASTQGTALYNEQFF.

The CDR3 loop is CASSGGRLLAKNIQYF. In DNA, the CDR3 is TGCGCCAGCAGCGGGGGGAGACTTCTAGCCAAAAACATTCAGTACTTC. V usage is TRBV10-1 and J usage is TRBJ2-4; 7 positions agree with TRBD2. This CDR3 spans 16 amino acids. V lost 6 bases and J lost 0; bases outside the gene matches: 8. Looked up from germline, CDR1 is WNHNN and CDR2 is SYGVQD (reference sequence).

V gene TRBV6-5 combines with J gene TRBJ1-1; a possible D gene is TRBD1 (6 bases). V was shortened by 2 bases and J by 1 base, with 11 bases between the two germline ends. This CDR3 has 15 residues. Germline V gene data show CDR1 as MNHEY and CDR2 as SVGAGI. The CDR3 nucleotides read TGTGCCAGCAGTTACGCAACGACAGGGAACACTGAAGCTTTCTTT. Protein product: CASSYATTGNTEAFF.

The rearrangement uses TRBV30 and TRBJ2-3, with 8 bases lining up with TRBD1. This CDR3 spans 16 amino acids. Germline lookup yields CDR1 GTSNPN and CDR2 SVGIG (reference sequence). V lost 4 bases to trimming and J lost 6 bases; unmatched junction nucleotides: 15. CDR3 sequence reads: CAWIPAAGGRWDTQYF. DNA for the CDR3: TGTGCCTGGATTCCAGCCGCAGGGGGCCGGTGGGATACGCAGTATTTT.

The rearrangement uses TRBV7-9 and TRBJ2-7; tentatively, D is TRBD1 or TRBD2 (7 bases each). The V gene's germline CDR1 is SEHNR and CDR2 FQNEAQ (reference sequence). The CDR3 is 16 residues long. V lost 5 bases and J lost 0, with 17 bases in between. The CDR3 spells CASSPPRGGSSYEQYF. The CDR3 nucleotides are TGTGCCAGCAGCCCACCCAGGGGGGGAAGCTCCTACGAGCAGTACTTC.

The V gene is TRBV12-5, the J gene TRBJ2-1; a possible D gene is TRBD2 (6 bases). The CDR3 length is 15 residues. Germline lookup yields CDR1 LGHNT and CDR2 FRNRAP. Deletions cut 3 bases from V and 9 bases from J, with 18 bases between. The DNA for the CDR3 is TGTGCTAGTGGTTTTTCGGGGGAGATCCTCGGTGAGCAGTTCTTC. Amino acids: CASGFSGEILGEQFF.

The chain recombines TRBV4-1 with TRBJ1-4; 8 nucleotides match TRBD1. CDR3 length equals 15 residues. V shed 1 base, J shed 3 bases, and the junction held 1 base outside the gene matches. The germline gives CDR1 MGHRA, CDR2 YSYEKL. This chain's CDR3 is CASSQVDRANEKLFF. The DNA of the CDR3 is TGCGCCAGCAGCCAAGTGGACAGGGCTAATGAAAAACTGTTTTTT.

J is TRBJ1-1 and V is TRBV19; D possibly corresponds to TRBD1 (5 bases). Germline-derived CDR1 and CDR2 are LNHDA and SQIVND (reference sequence). With 10 bases removed from V and 4 bases from J, the gap between germline ends came to 10 bases. CDR3 size: 11 residues. CDR3 bases: TGTGCCACCAGGGAGGGCACTGAAGCTTTCTTT. It is translated as CATREGTEAFF.

The rearrangement joins TRBV29-1 to TRBJ2-2, with D possibly TRBD1 on 6 matching bases. The CDR3 runs 14 residues. CDR1 and CDR2 from the germline V gene are SQVTM and ANQGSEA. V was trimmed by 2 bases and J by 0 bases, leaving 7 bases between them. The CDR3 DNA sequence: TGCAGCGTTGAAACAGGGTCGAACACCGGGGAGCTGTTTTTT. It translates to CSVETGSNTGELFF.